Sequencing of this T cell receptor (beta chain) was carried out in a study of cytomegalovirus exposure and HLA in healthy donors. Study-wide results and limits: According to reports, the classifier identified cytomegalovirus status with high specificity and sensitivity. TCR association rates varied by HLA locus in a later analysis, with DRB1 highest and HLA-C lowest. Available immune exposure information was restricted to CMV serostatus only. TCR beta V- and J-gene trimming, according to a later analysis, was linked to a missense DCLRE1C variant.

Worth noting for this clone: Its target is unknown.

The PCR was carried out with 60 Vbeta primers and 13 Jbeta primers. TCRdb's table, derived via immunoSEQ multiplex PCR, lists solely in-frame clones and lacks some. The data hold 160,000 or so clones, with approximately 84% observed a single time. This receptor was identified in a woman aged 40 to 50 in good health and CMV-seropositive. The sequenced sample consisted of PBMCs.

CDR3 in amino acids: CASQRTGNTGELFF. The DNA for the CDR3 is TGTGCCAGCCAACGGACAGGGAACACCGGGGAGCTGTTTTTT. The V call is TRBV7-2, the J call TRBJ2-2, with 7 bases matching TRBD1. CDR1 and CDR2 from the germline V gene are SGHTA and FQGNSA. V shed 8 bases, J shed 1 base, and the junction held 4 bases outside the gene matches. The CDR3 covers 14 residues. The entire variable domain, with the rest obtained from reference TRBV7-2 and TRBJ2-2, is as follows: GAGVSQSPSNKVTEKGKDVELRCDPISGHTALYWYRQSLGQGLEFLIYFQGNSAPDKSGLPSDRFSAERTGGSVSTLTIQRTQQEDSAVYLCASQRTGNTGELFFGEGSRLTVL.